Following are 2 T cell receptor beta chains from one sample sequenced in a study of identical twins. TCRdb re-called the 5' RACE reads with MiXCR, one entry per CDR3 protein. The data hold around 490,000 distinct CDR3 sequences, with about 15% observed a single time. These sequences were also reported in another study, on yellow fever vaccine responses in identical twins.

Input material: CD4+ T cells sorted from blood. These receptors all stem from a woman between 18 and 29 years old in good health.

The CDR3 reads CASSFAGAVSYNEQFF. In DNA, the CDR3 is TGCGCCAGCAGCTTTGCAGGGGCCGTATCTTACAATGAGCAGTTCTTC. The J gene is TRBJ2-1, the V gene TRBV5-1; weak D call: TRBD1 (6 bases). The CDR3 runs 16 residues. Germline CDR1 and CDR2: SGHRS and YFSETQ. The V gene lost 2 bases and the J gene lost 4 bases, with 16 bases spanning the gap.

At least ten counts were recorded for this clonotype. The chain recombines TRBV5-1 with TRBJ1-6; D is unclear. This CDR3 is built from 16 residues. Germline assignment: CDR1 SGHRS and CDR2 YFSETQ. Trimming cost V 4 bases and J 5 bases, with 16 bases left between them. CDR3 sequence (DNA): TGCGCCAGCAGCGGCGGACGGGCAGTGAATAATTCACCCCTCCACTTT. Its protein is CASSGGRAVNNSPLHF.